Presented here are 18 T cell receptor beta chains from one specimen sequenced in a study of Graves' ophthalmopathy and Graves' hyperthyroidism. Amplifying from RNA transcripts, the study obtained TCR beta CDR3 regions. First-round RT-PCR used HTBI primers; second-round multiplex PCR followed. TCRdb re-analysed the multiplex PCR reads in MiXCR, keeping a single row per CDR3 protein. Found here are about 400,000 distinct CDR3 sequences, roughly 18% of them singletons; the top ten hold roughly 1.4%. Sequenced input: peripheral blood. These receptors all stem from a woman aged 18-30 years with Graves' ophthalmopathy.

There are many counts of this clonotype. In DNA, the CDR3 is TGTGCCAGCAGCGTAGGGGCAGAAAATCAGCCCCAGCATTTT. Its protein is CASSVGAENQPQHF. V is TRBV9 and J is TRBJ1-5; D is undetermined. V lost 0 bases and J lost 4, with 8 bases in between. Per the germline V gene, CDR1 is SGDLS and CDR2 is YYNGEE. This CDR3 spans 14 amino acids.

This clonotype occurred many times. The rearrangement joins TRBV11-1 to TRBJ1-1; no clear D. This CDR3 has 15 residues. With 1 base removed from V and 3 bases from J, the gap between germline ends came to 12 bases. Germline CDR1 reads SGHAT; CDR2 reads FQDESV (reference sequence). The CDR3 DNA follows: TGTGCCAGCAGCTTAGTGGGCGGGAAGCACACTGAAGCTTTCTTT. Translating gives CASSLVGGKHTEAFF.

This clonotype was seen many times. The rearrangement links TRBV28 to TRBJ1-3, with a possible D match to TRBD1 (6 bases). Germline V gives CDR1 MDHEN, CDR2 SYDVKM. This CDR3 region has 15 residues. Trimming removed 6 bases from V and 2 bases from J, with 14 bases in between. DNA for the CDR3: TGTGCCAGCAGCCTCAGCGGGGGGCCTGGAAACACCATATATTTT. Its protein is CASSLSGGPGNTIYF.

J is TRBJ2-2 and V is TRBV27; D might be TRBD1 or TRBD2, each matching 5 bases. Trimming took 5 bases from V and 5 from J, leaving 27 bases between them. Germline assignment: CDR1 MNHEY and CDR2 SMNVEV (reference sequence). The CDR3 loop spans 19 amino acids. The CDR3 here is CASSKRKNRAGAGTGELFF. The CDR3 coding sequence is TGTGCCAGCAGTAAGAGAAAAAATCGTGCCGGGGCCGGGACCGGGGAGCTGTTTTTT.

This clonotype was observed at least ten times. The chain recombines TRBV28 with TRBJ1-5; unclear D gene. Per the germline V gene, CDR1 is MDHEN and CDR2 is SYDVKM. Trimming pared 1 base from V and 6 bases from J, leaving 10 bases between. This CDR3 spans 14 amino acids. CDR3 nucleotide sequence: TGTGCCAGCAGTTTATTTGCTGTGGGTCAGCCCCAGCATTTT. Translated: CASSLFAVGQPQHF.

This clonotype came up many times. The CDR3 nucleotides read TGTGCCAGCAGTTACGTCCCAGGGATCTCCTACGAGCAGTACTTC. Residues: CASSYVPGISYEQYF. The chain uses TRBV6-5 and TRBJ2-7, with D possibly TRBD1 on 5 matching bases. The CDR3 contains 15 residues. The germline CDR1 and CDR2 sequences are MNHEY and SVGAGI. With 2 bases removed from V and 0 bases from J, the gap between germline ends came to 11 bases.

The chain joins TRBV11-2 to TRBJ1-5, with a weak D call TRBD1 (5 bases). V lost 1 base and J lost 6, with 16 bases in between. The germline V gene has CDR1 SGHAT and CDR2 FQNNGV. The CDR3 is made up of 16 amino acids. CDR3 coding DNA: TGTGCCAGCAGCTTAGGAGCGGGTGGGGCTCGTCAGCCCCAGCATTTT. It translates to CASSLGAGGARQPQHF.

This clonotype showed up many times. The CDR3 DNA follows: TGTGCCAGCACGCGTGAAGGAAACACCATATATTTT. Protein product: CASTREGNTIYF. V is TRBV28 and J is TRBJ1-3; unclear D gene. The length of the CDR3 is 12 residues. Germline CDR1 reads MDHEN; CDR2 reads SYDVKM. Trimming removed 7 bases from V and 4 bases from J, with 8 bases in between.

As concerns this clonotype: In this CDR3 the conserved last residue, phenylalanine or tryptophan, is missing, so a read error is likely. The genes are TRBV6-2 or TRBV6-3 and TRBJ2-7; 11 bases are shared with TRBD2. The CDR3 consists of 17 residues. V lost 4 bases and J lost 3; bases outside the gene matches: 11. Germline lookup yields CDR1 MNHEY and CDR2 SVGEGT. The CDR3 DNA is TGTGCCAGCAGTTCCTCCACGGGACTAGCGGCTTTCTACGAGCAGTACTTA. Protein product: CASSSSTGLAAFYEQYL.

This clonotype was detected ten times or more. V usage is TRBV6-5 and J usage is TRBJ1-5, with 7 positions matching TRBD1. Per germline, CDR1 MNHEY and CDR2 SVGAGI. The CDR3 consists of 15 residues. The trim removed 0 bases at V and 2 bases at J, leaving 1 base unmatched. The CDR3 region has the DNA TGTGCCAGCAGTTACTCAACAGGGGGCAATCAGCCCCAGCATTTT. Translating it yields CASSYSTGGNQPQHF.

V is TRBV6-1 and J is TRBJ2-5; TRBD1 agrees at 9 bases. CDR3 length equals 18 residues. Germline-derived CDR1 and CDR2 are MNHNS and SASEGT. V was clipped by 7 bases and J by 0 bases; unmatched bases: 15. DNA of the CDR3: TGTGCCAGCACTGGACAGGGGAGAAGTCCTCCGTACCAAGAGACCCAGTACTTC. Translating it yields CASTGQGRSPPYQETQYF.

This clonotype was found many times. V and J are TRBV6-5 and TRBJ2-3, with 11 bases identical to TRBD2. The CDR3 extends over 16 amino acids. The trim removed 1 base at V and 1 base at J, leaving 1 base unmatched. Germline loops: CDR1 MNHEY, CDR2 SVGAGI. The CDR3 sequence: CASSYLLAGGTDTQYF. The CDR3 bases are TGTGCCAGCAGTTACTTACTAGCGGGGGGCACAGATACGCAGTATTTT.

Of note for this clonotype: This clone may be a read error of a much larger clone one base away. This chain connects TRBV5-1 to TRBJ2-7; D gene unclear. Germline CDR1 and CDR2: SGHRS and YFSETQ. The CDR3 has 15 amino acids. V lost 2 bases to trimming and J lost 4 bases, with 16 bases between them. For the CDR3, the DNA is TGCGCCAGCAGCTTACCGCTTTCTCAAGTGTACGAGCAGTACTTC. Translating gives CASSLPLSQVYEQYF.

This clonotype has ten or more counts. The J gene is TRBJ2-5, the V gene TRBV20-1; perhaps TRBD2 as D (6 bases). The CDR3 is 11 residues long. The V gene's germline CDR1 is DFQATT and CDR2 SNEGSKA (reference sequence). Trimming cost V 7 bases and J 2 bases, with 8 bases left between them. The CDR3 nucleotides are TGCAGTGTGACTAGTCAAGAGACCCAGTACTTC. Its protein is CSVTSQETQYF.

There are many counts of this clonotype. The chain links TRBV27 to TRBJ1-6; unclear D gene. The CDR3 totals 13 residues. Germline V gene sequence: CDR1 MNHEY, CDR2 SMNVEV (reference sequence). Trimming took off 6 bases at V and 8 bases at J, with 11 bases between the two ends. The CDR3 spells CASSLRWDSPLHF. The CDR3 DNA reads TGTGCCAGCAGCCTCCGTTGGGATTCACCCCTCCACTTT.

This clonotype was recorded at least ten times. J is TRBJ1-1 and V is TRBV6-2 or TRBV6-3; 7 positions agree with TRBD1. Per the germline V gene, CDR1 is MNHEY and CDR2 is SVGEGT. V shed 7 bases and J 2 bases; nucleotides not matched to a gene: 7. The CDR3 totals 14 residues. The CDR3 region has the DNA TGTGCCAGCACCTGGGGACAGATTAACACTGAAGCTTTCTTT. Protein product: CASTWGQINTEAFF.

This clonotype was seen repeatedly, ten times or more. One end of the junction does not line up with germline, which may come from a read error. This chain uses TRBV19 with TRBJ1-1; possible D gene TRBD1, 6 bases. The CDR3 is 15 amino acids. Germline lookup yields CDR1 LNHDA and CDR2 SQIVND (reference sequence). CDR3 nucleotide sequence: TGTGCCAGCAGTACCTTGGGGGCGGGAGGCACTGAAGCTTTCTTT. This codes for CASSTLGAGGTEAFF.

The chain couples TRBV6-4 to TRBJ2-6; 7 positions match TRBD1. Trimming removed 6 bases from V and 0 bases from J; junction bases left unmatched: 8. Germline V gene sequence: CDR1 MRHNA, CDR2 SNTAGT. This CDR3 region has 17 residues. The CDR3 sequence is CASRASWTGSGANVLTF. The CDR3 coding sequence is TGTGCCAGCAGAGCCTCCTGGACAGGCTCTGGGGCCAACGTCCTGACTTTC.